The rows below give T cell receptor beta chains drawn from one sample of a study of blood T cell repertoires in COVID-19. TCRdb's table, derived via immunoSEQ multiplex PCR, lists solely in-frame clones and lacks some. The table lists about 28,000 clones, roughly 85% of them singletons. Sequenced: peripheral blood. These receptors all come from a human donor in a cohort sampled during active COVID-19. CDR3s include the opening cysteine and the closing phenylalanine or tryptophan. The D gene is left open where the match is weak. Clone size is shown for a subset of rows, as once, few, many or a class of expanded clone.

V gene: TRBV7-2; D gene: TRBD1; clone size: NA; J gene: TRBJ1-6; CDR3 protein: CASNRDSSYNSPLHF; CDR3 DNA: TGTGCCAGCAACCGGGACAGCTCCTATAATTCACCCCTCCACTTT
V gene: TRBV4-1; D gene: TRBD1; clone size: NA; J gene: TRBJ2-7; CDR3 protein: CASSRDRVAEQYF; CDR3 DNA: TGCGCCAGCTCCCGGGACAGGGTTGCCGAGCAGTACTTC
V gene: TRBV10-3; D gene: TRBD1; clone size: NA; J gene: TRBJ2-5; CDR3 protein: CAISEVGQGETQYF; CDR3 DNA: TGTGCCATCAGTGAAGTAGGACAGGGGGAGACCCAGTACTTC
V gene: TRBV5-4; D gene: TRBD1; clone size: NA; J gene: TRBJ2-3; CDR3 protein: CASSGGDRLDTQYF; CDR3 DNA: TGTGCCAGCAGCGGCGGGGACAGGTTGGATACGCAGTATTTT
V gene: TRBV7-2; D gene: TRBD1; clone size: NA; J gene: TRBJ2-5; CDR3 protein: CASSLEVGTAQWETQYF; CDR3 DNA: TGTGCCAGCAGCTTAGAAGTCGGGACAGCACAATGGGAGACCCAGTACTTC
V gene: TRBV7-8; D gene: NA; clone size: NA; J gene: TRBJ1-2; CDR3 protein: CASSLPNSNYGYTF; CDR3 DNA: TGTGCCAGCAGCTTACCAAATAGTAACTATGGCTACACCTTC
V gene: TRBV4-1; D gene: TRBD1; clone size: NA; J gene: TRBJ1-4; CDR3 protein: CASSQVRISGQGVRVEKLFF; CDR3 DNA: TGCGCCAGCAGCCAGGTTCGAATTTCGGGACAGGGGGTCAGAGTTGAAAAACTGTTTTTT
V gene: TRBV6-2/TRBV6-3; D gene: TRBD1; clone size: NA; J gene: TRBJ1-6; CDR3 protein: CASSYQDRGRSPLHF; CDR3 DNA: TGTGCCAGCAGTTACCAAGACAGGGGAAGGTCACCCCTCCACTTT
V gene: TRBV4-2; D gene: NA; clone size: NA; J gene: TRBJ2-5; CDR3 protein: CASSPEGAEETQYF; CDR3 DNA: TGTGCCAGCAGCCCGGAGGGGGCCGAGGAGACCCAGTACTTC
V gene: TRBV24-1; D gene: TRBD1; clone size: NA; J gene: TRBJ1-1; CDR3 protein: CATSDTGTGAMEAFF; CDR3 DNA: TGTGCCACCAGTGATACCGGGACAGGGGCCATGGAAGCTTTCTTT
V gene: TRBV5-1; D gene: NA; clone size: NA; J gene: TRBJ1-1; CDR3 protein: CASSLSDSYTEAFF; CDR3 DNA: TGCGCCAGCAGCCTGTCCGACAGCTACACTGAAGCTTTCTTT
V gene: TRBV19; D gene: NA; clone size: NA; J gene: TRBJ2-7; CDR3 protein: CASNGAEAEQYF; CDR3 DNA: TGTGCCAGTAATGGGGCAGAGGCCGAGCAGTACTTC
V gene: TRBV18; D gene: TRBD1; clone size: NA; J gene: TRBJ2-7; CDR3 protein: CASSPLQGPDSYEQYF; CDR3 DNA: TGTGCCAGCTCACCACTACAGGGGCCGGACTCCTACGAGCAGTACTTC
V gene: TRBV29-1; D gene: NA; clone size: NA; J gene: TRBJ1-2; CDR3 protein: CSVRAWEQGLDWDQGYTF; CDR3 DNA: TGCAGCGTCCGCGCGTGGGAACAGGGCCTCGACTGGGATCAAGGCTACACCTTC
V gene: TRBV7-3; D gene: NA; clone size: NA; J gene: TRBJ1-6; CDR3 protein: CASRQQGEYGSPLHF; CDR3 DNA: TGTGCCAGCAGACAACAGGGTGAATATGGATCACCCCTCCACTTT
V gene: TRBV6-5; D gene: NA; clone size: NA; J gene: TRBJ1-6; CDR3 protein: CASSGDTNNSPLHF; CDR3 DNA: TGTGCCAGCAGCGGGGACACCAATAATTCACCCCTCCACTTT
V gene: TRBV4-3; D gene: NA; clone size: NA; J gene: TRBJ1-1; CDR3 protein: CASSQDRGMNTEAFF; CDR3 DNA: TGCGCCAGCAGCCAAGATCGGGGAATGAACACTGAAGCTTTCTTT
V gene: TRBV4-3; D gene: TRBD1; clone size: few; J gene: TRBJ1-3; CDR3 protein: CASSQDLRQGLVLSGNTIYF; CDR3 DNA: TGCGCCAGCAGCCAAGATCTGAGACAGGGATTGGTATTGTCTGGAAACACCATATATTTT
V gene: TRBV28; D gene: NA; clone size: NA; J gene: TRBJ2-1; CDR3 protein: CASKARARGEQFF; CDR3 DNA: TGTGCCAGCAAGGCTAGGGCGAGGGGGGAGCAGTTCTTC
V gene: TRBV9; D gene: TRBD1; clone size: NA; J gene: TRBJ1-2; CDR3 protein: CASSVNDRGTLYGYTF; CDR3 DNA: TGTGCCAGCAGCGTGAACGACAGGGGAACCCTTTATGGCTACACCTTC
V gene: TRBV4-2; D gene: NA; clone size: NA; J gene: TRBJ2-2; CDR3 protein: CASSQELIAGELFF; CDR3 DNA: TGTGCCAGCAGCCAAGAATTAATCGCCGGGGAGCTGTTTTTT
V gene: TRBV24-1; D gene: TRBD2; clone size: NA; J gene: TRBJ2-1; CDR3 protein: CATSVLRTSGGGEQFF; CDR3 DNA: TGTGCCACCAGTGTCTTGCGCACTAGCGGGGGGGGTGAGCAGTTCTTC
V gene: TRBV15; D gene: TRBD1; clone size: NA; J gene: TRBJ2-7; CDR3 protein: CATGTDTYEQYF; CDR3 DNA: TGTGCCACTGGGACAGATACCTACGAGCAGTACTTC
V gene: TRBV9; D gene: TRBD2; clone size: NA; J gene: TRBJ2-1; CDR3 protein: CASSVGSGTYNEQFF; CDR3 DNA: TGTGCCAGCAGCGTGGGTAGCGGGACATACAATGAGCAGTTCTTC
V gene: TRBV7-2; D gene: NA; clone size: once; J gene: TRBJ1-4; CDR3 protein: CASSLFGANEKLFF; CDR3 DNA: TGTGCCAGCAGCTTATTTGGGGCGAATGAAAAACTGTTTTTT
V gene: TRBV6-6; D gene: NA; clone size: NA; J gene: TRBJ2-1; CDR3 protein: CASSYGRGQYYNEQFF; CDR3 DNA: TGTGCCAGCAGTTACGGAAGGGGTCAGTACTACAATGAGCAGTTCTTC
V gene: TRBV9; D gene: NA; clone size: NA; J gene: TRBJ2-7; CDR3 protein: CASSVALGAAYEQYF; CDR3 DNA: TGTGCCAGCAGCGTAGCCTTGGGGGCGGCCTACGAGCAGTACTTC
V gene: TRBV4-3; D gene: NA; clone size: NA; J gene: TRBJ1-1; CDR3 protein: CASSQEVRGDTEAFF; CDR3 DNA: TGCGCCAGCAGCCAAGAGGTGCGGGGGGACACTGAAGCTTTCTTT
V gene: TRBV5-4; D gene: TRBD1; clone size: medium-sized; J gene: TRBJ1-1; CDR3 protein: CASSTGQGWNTEAFF; CDR3 DNA: TGTGCCAGCAGCACGGGACAGGGCTGGAACACTGAAGCTTTCTTT
V gene: TRBV6-4; D gene: TRBD1; clone size: NA; J gene: TRBJ1-2; CDR3 protein: CASSPSGQTNYGYTF; CDR3 DNA: TGTGCCAGCAGCCCATCGGGACAGACCAACTATGGCTACACCTTC
V gene: TRBV21-1; D gene: NA; clone size: NA; J gene: TRBJ1-2; CDR3 protein: CASSKASYGYTF; CDR3 DNA: TGTGCCAGCAGCAAAGCCTCCTATGGCTACACCTTC
V gene: TRBV29-1; D gene: NA; clone size: NA; J gene: TRBJ1-2; CDR3 protein: CSVEIWASDYGYTF; CDR3 DNA: TGCAGCGTTGAAATCTGGGCCTCGGACTATGGCTACACCTTC
V gene: TRBV7-2; D gene: NA; clone size: NA; J gene: TRBJ2-7; CDR3 protein: CASTLGAPYEQYF; CDR3 DNA: TGTGCCAGCACCCTAGGGGCCCCCTACGAGCAGTACTTC
V gene: TRBV12-3/TRBV12-4; D gene: NA; clone size: NA; J gene: TRBJ1-2; CDR3 protein: CASSLNWGQGYTF; CDR3 DNA: TGTGCCAGCAGTTTAAACTGGGGCCAGGGCTACACCTTC
V gene: TRBV28; D gene: NA; clone size: once; J gene: TRBJ1-4; CDR3 protein: CASELGRGFGEKLFF; CDR3 DNA: TGTGCCAGCGAGTTAGGAAGAGGTTTCGGTGAAAAACTGTTTTTT
V gene: TRBV7-9; D gene: NA; clone size: NA; J gene: TRBJ1-2; CDR3 protein: CASSLEGLLEKRGYTF; CDR3 DNA: TGTGCCAGCAGCCTAGAAGGCCTGCTAGAGAAGAGGGGCTACACCTTC
V gene: TRBV11-2; D gene: TRBD2; clone size: NA; J gene: TRBJ2-3; CDR3 protein: CASSLNGGGYSTDTQYF; CDR3 DNA: TGTGCCAGCAGCCTTAACGGCGGGGGATACAGCACAGATACGCAGTATTTT
V gene: TRBV6-5; D gene: NA; clone size: NA; J gene: TRBJ2-7; CDR3 protein: CASSYTVRGSYEQYF; CDR3 DNA: TGTGCCAGCAGTTATACAGTTCGGGGCTCCTACGAGCAGTACTTC
V gene: TRBV5-1; D gene: NA; clone size: NA; J gene: TRBJ2-3; CDR3 protein: CASRPGSSTDTQYF; CDR3 DNA: TGCGCCAGCCGGCCGGGGTCTAGCACAGATACGCAGTATTTT
V gene: TRBV29-1; D gene: NA; clone size: once; J gene: TRBJ1-1; CDR3 protein: CSVRDLNTEAFF; CDR3 DNA: TGCAGCGTCAGGGATTTGAACACTGAAGCTTTCTTT
V gene: TRBV19; D gene: NA; clone size: NA; J gene: TRBJ1-2; CDR3 protein: CASSKQGSNYGYTF; CDR3 DNA: TGTGCCAGTAGTAAACAGGGATCAAACTATGGCTACACCTTC
V gene: TRBV18; D gene: NA; clone size: NA; J gene: TRBJ1-1; CDR3 protein: CASSLPGNTEAFF; CDR3 DNA: TGTGCCAGCTCCCTTCCGGGGAACACTGAAGCTTTCTTT
V gene: TRBV6-2/TRBV6-3; D gene: NA; clone size: few; J gene: TRBJ1-5; CDR3 protein: CASSQRRQVDQPQHF; CDR3 DNA: TGTGCCAGCAGCCAACGAAGACAAGTGGATCAGCCCCAGCATTTT
V gene: TRBV18; D gene: NA; clone size: few; J gene: TRBJ2-2; CDR3 protein: CASSPLGTTGELFF; CDR3 DNA: TGTGCCAGCTCACCACTGGGGACTACCGGGGAGCTGTTTTTT
V gene: TRBV11-2; D gene: TRBD2; clone size: NA; J gene: TRBJ2-3; CDR3 protein: CATHIAGGHGYF; CDR3 DNA: TGTGCCACCCACATAGCGGGGGGCCATGGGTATTTT
V gene: TRBV30; D gene: NA; clone size: few; J gene: TRBJ2-4; CDR3 protein: CAWSVGVLAKNIQYF; CDR3 DNA: TGTGCCTGGAGTGTCGGGGTCTTAGCCAAAAACATTCAGTACTTC
V gene: TRBV5-1; D gene: TRBD2; clone size: NA; J gene: TRBJ2-1; CDR3 protein: CASSPETLLAGGQGEQFF; CDR3 DNA: TGCGCCAGCAGCCCGGAGACCTTACTAGCGGGGGGCCAGGGTGAGCAGTTCTTC
V gene: TRBV7-2; D gene: NA; clone size: NA; J gene: TRBJ1-1; CDR3 protein: CASSPQGNTEAFF; CDR3 DNA: TGTGCCAGCAGCCCTCAGGGGAACACTGAAGCTTTCTTT
V gene: TRBV7-9; D gene: NA; clone size: NA; J gene: TRBJ1-2; CDR3 protein: CASSPERTPGQSYGYTF; CDR3 DNA: TGTGCCAGCAGCCCGGAAAGGACCCCGGGACAATCCTATGGCTACACCTTC
V gene: TRBV28; D gene: TRBD2; clone size: NA; J gene: TRBJ2-3; CDR3 protein: CASTNMGDYFTDTQYF; CDR3 DNA: TGTGCCAGCACCAACATGGGGGACTACTTCACAGATACGCAGTATTTT
V gene: TRBV3-1/TRBV3-2; D gene: NA; clone size: NA; J gene: TRBJ2-3; CDR3 protein: CASSPNLRGTDTQYF; CDR3 DNA: TGTGCCAGCAGCCCCAACCTCCGGGGGACAGATACGCAGTATTTT
V gene: TRBV7-2; D gene: NA; clone size: NA; J gene: TRBJ2-7; CDR3 protein: CASSFKRGYEQYF; CDR3 DNA: TGTGCCAGCAGCTTCAAGCGCGGCTACGAGCAGTACTTC
V gene: TRBV4-3; D gene: NA; clone size: NA; J gene: TRBJ2-7; CDR3 protein: CASSQSQGRYEQYF; CDR3 DNA: TGCGCCAGCAGCCAAAGTCAGGGTCGGTACGAGCAGTACTTC
V gene: TRBV6-2/TRBV6-3; D gene: NA; clone size: NA; J gene: TRBJ2-6; CDR3 protein: CASSYSHSGANVLTF; CDR3 DNA: TGTGCCAGCAGTTACTCACACTCTGGGGCCAACGTCCTGACTTTC
V gene: TRBV30; D gene: TRBD1; clone size: NA; J gene: TRBJ1-2; CDR3 protein: CAWRWRGQGEGYTF; CDR3 DNA: TGTGCCTGGAGGTGGCGCGGGCAGGGGGAAGGCTACACCTTC